This TCR beta chain comes out of a study of cytomegalovirus exposure and HLA in healthy donors (dated by TCRdb to about 2017). Describing the broader study: In an earlier analysis of some 550 of the donors, around 300 Gb of sequence data and approximately 100 million unique TCR beta sequences from about 179 million T cells were reported. Approximately 300 gigabases of sequencing data and around 88 million unique TCR sequences made up an early release that covered approximately 620 HLA-typed donors. Of the roughly 400 genotyped donors, approximately 82% fell in the genetic ancestry cluster associated with self-reported Caucasian donors. The study was designed to test whether signatures of past pathogen exposure could be identified by cataloging public T cell receptors. Using immunosequencing, the study profiled T cell repertoires from some 670 subjects and related those repertoires to cytomegalovirus serostatus. Along with the approximately 620-subject first cohort, a separate validation cohort of over a hundred different subjects was used. High-throughput TCR immunosequencing, statistical association of individual TCRs with disease status, and machine learning were combined to predict cytomegalovirus infection status. In a later analysis, previously published TCR beta repertoires from 550 to 700 donors were re-analyzed and high-resolution HLA genotyping was added so that TCR occurrence patterns could be studied. The later analysis used no new phenotypic data to find candidate immune exposures, relying instead on TCR beta sequences and their occurrence across donors. To decide whether each TCR beta V gene segment behaved as functional or pseudogenic, an earlier analysis of approximately 590 of the donors relied on high-throughput TCR beta sequencing. Donor age, sex, ethnicity and CMV serostatus were compiled alongside the repertoire data. A later genetic analysis used genome-wide SNP genotypes for about 60% of the roughly 700 donors, treating that subset as a discovery cohort. All discovery cohort repertoires had been generated on a single sequencing platform. Class I and class II HLA loci were covered by the typing at four-digit resolution. The number of typed donors differed by locus: about 620-640 for A, B, C, DRB1 and DQB1; 522 for DQA1; approximately 600 for DPA1; and some 430 for DPB1. Roughly 5 DR-DQ haplotypes were handled as single units for association and clustering because linkage in the cohort was strong. Across about 380 genotyped donors of the cohort, an average of about 240,000 unique TCR beta nucleotide sequences per donor were sequenced, and roughly 20% of those sequences were non-productive.

Libraries were prepared through the immunoSEQ multiplex PCR assay. For the multiplex PCR, a mixture combining 60 forward primers for TCR Vbeta segments and 13 reverse primers for TCR Jbeta segments was used. The CDR3 region of rearranged TCR beta genes was amplified from genomic DNA with a multiplex PCR assay. On the Illumina HiSeq System, the amplified TCR beta libraries were sequenced as 87-base-pair reads. Per the authors' processing: A later analysis tallied tens of millions of unique TCR beta chains across the 700 or so repertoires, and some 10 million of those chains were shared by two or more donors. Raw reads were error-corrected and collapsed into unique sequences with a nearest-neighbor algorithm that merged closely related sequences to remove PCR and sequencing errors. To assign V, D and J gene segments, CDR3 sequences were aligned to IMGT reference sequences. For a sequence to be retained, a match of at least six nucleotides to both a V gene segment and a J gene segment was required. A rearrangement was called productive if the CDR3 had no stop codons and remained in frame with V and J, and every other rearrangement was called non-productive. Following IMGT convention, CDR3 was defined as the stretch from the second conserved V-encoded cysteine up to the conserved J-encoded phenylalanine. The earlier analysis of approximately 590 of the donors excluded any sequence lacking an unambiguous match to a single V gene segment. An earlier analysis of under 750 of the donors called V segments functional above 56.7% productive rearrangements and segregating when the between-donor standard deviation exceeded 5%. A statistical classification framework was built for diagnosing cytomegalovirus status from the catalog of TCR beta chain sequences. A later analysis assigned V and J genes by comparing TCR nucleotide sequences with IMGT/GENE-DB human TR gene sequences. In a later analysis, CDR3 sequences and most-parsimonious VDJ recombination scenarios were assigned using the TCRdist pipeline. In a later analysis, every TCR beta chain was defined by the combination of its CDR3 amino acid sequence and its V-gene family, and reads without a unique V-gene family were dropped. A later analysis removed 600 or so highly shared, low-generation-probability nucleotide sequences to deal with suspected cross-contamination and a sequencing artifact. For each public chain, a later analysis derived a clonal expansion index from normalized ranks of inferred template counts within each repertoire. A later analysis computed generation probabilities with a VDJ recombination model fitted to out-of-frame rearrangements, and checked the results against IGoR. In a later analysis, hypergeometric tests were used to score TCR-TCR, TCR-HLA and TCR-CMV co-occurrence, with a repertoire-size bias correction applied to TCR pairs. To estimate false discovery rates, a later analysis permuted the HLA or CMV assignments 20 times. In a later analysis, co-occurring TCRs were grouped using DBSCAN, and TCRdist sequence similarity was added for clustering within HLA-allele-positive subsets. Repertoires with fewer than 30,000 or more than 120,000 public chains were left out of co-occurrence clustering, as were several repertoires with anomalous nucleotide sharing. TCRdb took this table from immuneACCESS and kept in-frame rearrangements with V and J called. Such tables lack part of the clones; where checked against another copy, unresolved V genes explain under half of the gap, and the rest is unexplained. That table furnishes V, J and clone size, whereas the DNA furnished D and trimming. The sample profile shows 150,000 or so clones; approximately 69% of them were found once. Roughly 2% of the sample belongs to the ten largest clones.

The cohort consisted of fewer than 700 healthy bone marrow donors. All cohort members were sampled while nominally healthy, although unrecorded immune exposures were likely present. The donor was CMV seronegative and was included in the group of over 300 seronegative cohort members. A peripheral blood sample was collected from each donor, and TCR beta sequencing was performed on peripheral blood mononuclear cells. Genomic DNA extraction from the blood cell samples was performed with the Qiagen DNeasy Blood Extraction Kit. Study-wide conclusions, independent of this receptor: In a later analysis, several top co-occurrence clusters were reported to appear linked to parvovirus B19, influenza, CMV and Epstein-Barr virus. A later analysis found that HLA-associated TCR beta chains were more clonally expanded and had lower generation probabilities than equally common non-associated chains. It was suggested by the authors that the approach could potentially be generalized to other disease states and immunological phenotypes. In both the original and validation cohorts, the classifier was reported to diagnose cytomegalovirus status with high specificity and sensitivity. A further reported finding was that TCR beta sequences accurately predicted the HLA-A and HLA-B alleles for most subjects in the first cohort. Across donors, most TCR sequences were observed very rarely, whereas some public TCRs were present in many individuals. According to a later genetic analysis, donors in an Asian-associated ancestry cluster had fewer N-insertions in productive TCRs than the approximately 650-donor mean. A later genetic analysis associated a missense DCLRE1C variant with V-gene and J-gene trimming of TCR beta chains, and an independent cohort replicated the association. Because some donors lacked HLA typing at each locus, the association tests relied only on the typed subset. Because counts were too low, fewer than 20 rarely observed V segments, including chromosome 9 orphons, were excluded from the earlier analysis of roughly 580 of the donors. Linkage disequilibrium might explain the correlated functional status among segregating V segments, but an unknown experimental factor could not be ruled out. The presence/absence analyses assumed that sequencing depth was roughly uniform across donors, and that assumption may not be true. The study listed 150 to 200 TCR beta chains as associated with cytomegalovirus. A later analysis found that most CMV-associated TCR beta chains appeared HLA-restricted, with HLA associations seemingly driven largely by CMV exposure. In vitro tests confirmed that a few of the cytomegalovirus-associated TCR beta chains recognize cytomegalovirus antigens. A later analysis associated 15,000 to 20,000 TCR beta sequences with specific HLA alleles at a false discovery rate of 0.05. The cohort was sequenced for TCR beta chains only, and without alpha or paired-chain data the features that could be detected were limited. Because the 87-base-pair reads could not distinguish some IMGT-functional V segments, including TRBV6-2 and TRBV6-3, those segments were excluded. In a later analysis, TCR association rates were found to vary across HLA loci, with the most associated TCRs seen for DRB1 alleles and the fewest for HLA-C alleles. The sequencing pipeline was judged likely to have produced a cluster of highly shared sequence variants as a technical artifact. For the cohort, immune exposure information was limited to CMV serostatus. An earlier analysis of some 560 of the donors showed that most TCR beta V segments appeared in productive rearrangements either about 90% or about 30% of the time, which broadly matched IMGT annotations. Strong co-occurrence of HLA alleles, especially DR and DQ, made assigning TCR associations to individual alleles difficult.

This clone was detected once. Its antigen is still unknown. No much larger clonotype is one base removed from it; base qualities were not supplied. V and J lose 2 bases and 12 bases, and a span of 16 bases separates them. CDR1 and CDR2 (SGHTA, FQGNSA) derive from the germline V gene. The CDR3 measures 13 amino acids from cysteine to phenylalanine. The DNA shown is the 39-base CDR3, in frame from base 1. The sequence is built from TRBV7-2 and TRBJ1-1; a confident D gene designation cannot be given. The sequencing input was PBMCs. The receptor was isolated from a man aged 30-40 years in good health and CMV-seronegative. The encoded CDR3 is CASSLRYTQRTFF. The DNA sequence reads TGTGCCAGCAGCTTACGGTATACTCAGCGAACTTTCTTT.